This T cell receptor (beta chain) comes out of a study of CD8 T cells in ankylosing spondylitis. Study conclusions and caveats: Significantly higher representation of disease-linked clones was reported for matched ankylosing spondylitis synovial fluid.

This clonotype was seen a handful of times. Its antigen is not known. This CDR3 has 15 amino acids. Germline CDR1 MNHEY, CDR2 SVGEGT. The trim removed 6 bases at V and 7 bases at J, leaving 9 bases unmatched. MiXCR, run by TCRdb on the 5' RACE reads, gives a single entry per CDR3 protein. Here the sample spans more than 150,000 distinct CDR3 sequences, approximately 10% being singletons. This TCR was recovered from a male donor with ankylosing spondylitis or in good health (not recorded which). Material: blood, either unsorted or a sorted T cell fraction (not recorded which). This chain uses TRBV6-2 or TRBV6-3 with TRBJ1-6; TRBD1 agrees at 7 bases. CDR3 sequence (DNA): TGTGCCAGCAGCCCCCTACTCAGGGGGAATTCACCCCTCCACTTT. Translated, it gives CASSPLLRGNSPLHF.